This TCR beta chain was retrieved from a study of blood T cell repertoires in COVID-19. This CDR3 region has 12 residues. V shed 5 bases and J shed 4 bases, with 8 bases lying between them. Authors' methods: Quantification of nucleated cells was approximated via reference gene primer amplification. TCRdb's table, derived via immunoSEQ multiplex PCR, lists solely in-frame clones and lacks some. Clone size and the V and J calls come from that table; the DNA yielded D and trimming. Of about 360,000 clones in the sample, 70% to 90% were seen once. Sequencing used peripheral blood. V is TRBV12-3 or TRBV12-4 and J is TRBJ2-5; possibly TRBD1 for D (6 bases). The sequence was collected from a human donor in a cohort sampled during active COVID-19. The CDR3: CASSTGRETQYF. The CDR3 DNA reads TGTGCCAGCAGTACAGGGCGAGAGACCCAGTACTTC.